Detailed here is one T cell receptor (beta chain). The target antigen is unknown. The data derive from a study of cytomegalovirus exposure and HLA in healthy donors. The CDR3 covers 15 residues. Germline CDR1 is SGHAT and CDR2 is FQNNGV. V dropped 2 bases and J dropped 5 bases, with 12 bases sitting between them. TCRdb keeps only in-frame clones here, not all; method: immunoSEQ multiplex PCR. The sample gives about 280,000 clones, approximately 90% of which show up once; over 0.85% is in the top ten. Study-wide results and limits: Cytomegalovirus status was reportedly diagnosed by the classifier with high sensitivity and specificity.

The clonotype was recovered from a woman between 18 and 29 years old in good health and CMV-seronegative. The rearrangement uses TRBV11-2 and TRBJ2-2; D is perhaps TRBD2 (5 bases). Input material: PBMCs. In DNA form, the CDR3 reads TGTGCCAGCAGCTTAATCGGGGTTGGGACCGGGGAGCTGTTTTTT. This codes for CASSLIGVGTGELFF.